This TCR beta chain was sequenced in a study of OX40 agonist ivuxolimab in advanced cancers. For the study at large: Partial responses were recorded for three patients, including one with hepatocellular carcinoma and two with cutaneous melanoma.

Germline CDR1 SGHVS, CDR2 FQNEAQ. This CDR3 has 18 amino acids. V was pared by 2 bases and J by 0 bases, with 18 bases between. Profiled with immunoSEQ multiplex PCR; TCRdb holds only in-frame clones, not every one. The sample carries approximately 42,000 clones, about 81% recorded once. The receptor was derived from an adult with an advanced solid tumor such as melanoma, head and neck, liver or kidney cancer. This chain links TRBV7-8 with TRBJ2-3, with D possibly TRBD1 on 7 matching bases. The input for sequencing was CD4+ or CD8+ T cells sorted from blood, taken in a trial of the OX40 agonist ivuxolimab. CDR3 region: CASSLNGGTDTSTDTQYF. CDR3 nucleotides: TGTGCCAGCAGCTTAAACGGCGGGACAGACACTAGCACAGATACGCAGTATTTT.